The clone carrying this TCR beta chain was counted ten times or more. Germline values: CDR1 SQVTM, CDR2 ANQGSEA. After removal of 3 bases from V and 0 bases from J, the junction contained 5 bases not matched to a gene. This CDR3 is 16 amino acids long. The time point denotes: patch test 1, 2 weeks after DPC sensitization. The treatment here: therapeutic diphenylcyclopropenone sensitization with weekly scalp DPC. This sample was taken from a study of human T cells and chemical hapten exposure. TCRdb processed the RACE reads anew with MiXCR; each CDR3 protein has one entry. The data contain 300,000 to 450,000 distinct CDR3 sequences, 4% to 5.5% of them singletons.

The TCR comes from a woman between 45 and 60 years old with alopecia areata. Some clones in this sample may be carry-over from other donors' samples. The chain is built from TRBV29-1 and TRBJ2-6, with 7 bases that match TRBD2. The material was whole blood, obtained in connection with sensitization to the hapten diphenylcyclopropenone (DPC). The CDR3 DNA reads TGCAGCGTTGAGGAGCGGGGATCCTCTGGGGCCAACGTCCTGACTTTC. It is translated as CSVEERGSSGANVLTF.